This T cell receptor (beta chain) stems from a study of control samples from healthy donors and cancer patients. Sequencing was performed with immunoSEQ multiplex PCR; in TCRdb, only in-frame clones are kept and a portion is missing. The sample comprises about 110,000 clones, about 80% of which are singletons, and about 5.9% rests with the top ten. The CDR3 has 15 amino acids. V was pared by 3 bases and J by 4 bases, with 6 bases of the junction left unmatched. Germline values: CDR1 SGHVS, CDR2 FQNEAQ. This TCR came from a man between 18 and 35 years old in good health. The chain uses TRBV7-8 and TRBJ1-5, with 7 bases fitting TRBD1. Sequencing used blood. CDR3 in amino acids: CASSFTPGQNQPQHF. The CDR3 DNA is TGTGCCAGCAGCTTTACACCGGGACAGAATCAGCCCCAGCATTTT.